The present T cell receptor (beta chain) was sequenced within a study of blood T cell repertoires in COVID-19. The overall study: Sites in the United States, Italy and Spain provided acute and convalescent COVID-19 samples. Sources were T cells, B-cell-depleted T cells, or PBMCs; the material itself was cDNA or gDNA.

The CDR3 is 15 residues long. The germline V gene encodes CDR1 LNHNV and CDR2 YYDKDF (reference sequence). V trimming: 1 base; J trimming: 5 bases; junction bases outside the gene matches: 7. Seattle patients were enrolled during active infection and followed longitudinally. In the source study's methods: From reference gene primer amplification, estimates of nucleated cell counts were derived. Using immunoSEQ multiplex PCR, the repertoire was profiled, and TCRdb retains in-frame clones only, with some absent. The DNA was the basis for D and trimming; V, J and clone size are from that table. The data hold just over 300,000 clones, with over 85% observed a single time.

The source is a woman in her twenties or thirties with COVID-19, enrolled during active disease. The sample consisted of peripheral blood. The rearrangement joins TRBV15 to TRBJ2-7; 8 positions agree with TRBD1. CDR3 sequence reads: CATSRGQGARDEQYV. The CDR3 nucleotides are TGTGCCACCAGCAGAGGGCAGGGGGCGCGCGACGAGCAGTACGTC.